Listed below are T cell receptor beta chains from one sample, sequenced in a study of blood T cell repertoires in COVID-19. The assay was immunoSEQ multiplex PCR, and TCRdb's table has in-frame clones only and misses some. The top ten hold around 3.3% of the sample, which has roughly 81,000 clones, around 85% seen once. The material sequenced was peripheral blood. These receptors were collected from a woman of 80 years or more with COVID-19, enrolled during active disease. Each CDR3 is given with its conserved first and last residue. The D gene is left open where the match is weak. Only part of the rows carry a size: once, few, many, or a class if the clone is expanded.

clone size: .; V gene: TRBV4-1; D gene: .; J gene: TRBJ1-4; CDR3 DNA: TGCGCCAGCAGCCAAGATGGGGCAGGTTTCGAAAAACTGTTTTTT; CDR3 protein: CASSQDGAGFEKLFF
clone size: once; V gene: TRBV7-3; D gene: TRBD2; J gene: TRBJ2-5; CDR3 DNA: TGTGCCAGCAGCTTATTTGGGACTAGCGAGGAGACCCAGTACTTC; CDR3 protein: CASSLFGTSEETQYF
clone size: once; V gene: TRBV18; D gene: TRBD1; J gene: TRBJ1-1; CDR3 DNA: TGTGCCAGCTCACCTCTGACAGGGGGCTTGAACACTGAAGCTTTCTTT; CDR3 protein: CASSPLTGGLNTEAFF
clone size: .; V gene: TRBV9; D gene: .; J gene: TRBJ2-1; CDR3 DNA: TGTGCCAGCTCCCAGCTAGCTAGCTCCTACAATGAGCAGTTCTTC; CDR3 protein: CASSQLASSYNEQFF
clone size: .; V gene: TRBV7-3; D gene: .; J gene: TRBJ2-1; CDR3 DNA: TGTGCCAGCAGCAAAGTGGCGCAGGGGTCCTACAATGAGCAGTTCTTC; CDR3 protein: CASSKVAQGSYNEQFF
clone size: many; V gene: TRBV10-3; D gene: TRBD1; J gene: TRBJ2-1; CDR3 DNA: TGTGCCATCAGTGGGGACCGGGACAGCTACAATGAGCAGTTCTTC; CDR3 protein: CAISGDRDSYNEQFF
clone size: .; V gene: TRBV10-1; D gene: .; J gene: TRBJ2-5; CDR3 DNA: TGCGCCAGCAGTCAGACGGACAAAGAGACCCAGTACTTC; CDR3 protein: CASSQTDKETQYF
clone size: .; V gene: TRBV28; D gene: TRBD1; J gene: TRBJ2-7; CDR3 DNA: TGTGCCAGCAGTTTCGTCGGGACAGGGCTCTACGAGCAGTACTTC; CDR3 protein: CASSFVGTGLYEQYF
clone size: few; V gene: TRBV3-1/TRBV3-2; D gene: TRBD1; J gene: TRBJ2-7; CDR3 DNA: TGTGCCAGCAGCCAGCAACAGGGGAAGCAGTACTTC; CDR3 protein: CASSQQQGKQYF
clone size: once; V gene: TRBV7-8; D gene: .; J gene: TRBJ1-5; CDR3 DNA: TGTGCCAGCAGCTTAGCGGGGGGTAGAGATCAGCCCCAGCATTTT; CDR3 protein: CASSLAGGRDQPQHF
clone size: .; V gene: TRBV27; D gene: .; J gene: TRBJ1-5; CDR3 DNA: TGTGCCAGCAGTCAGGGCCTGGGCAATCAGCCCCAGCATTTT; CDR3 protein: CASSQGLGNQPQHF
clone size: .; V gene: TRBV11-2; D gene: TRBD1; J gene: TRBJ2-3; CDR3 DNA: TGTGCCAGCAGCCCAGGACAGGGAGCAAATACGCAGTATTTT; CDR3 protein: CASSPGQGANTQYF
clone size: .; V gene: TRBV6-5; D gene: TRBD2; J gene: TRBJ2-5; CDR3 DNA: TGTGCCAGCAATGCGGGAGGGACCCAGTACTTC; CDR3 protein: CASNAGGTQYF
clone size: few; V gene: TRBV12-3/TRBV12-4; D gene: .; J gene: TRBJ2-7; CDR3 DNA: TGTGCCATTCGACTGCCGGCCTCCTACGAGCAGTACTTC; CDR3 protein: CAIRLPASYEQYF
clone size: .; V gene: TRBV9; D gene: TRBD1; J gene: TRBJ2-3; CDR3 DNA: TGTGCCAGCAGCGAATCCGGGACAGGGGTAGATACGCAGTATTTT; CDR3 protein: CASSESGTGVDTQYF
clone size: few; V gene: TRBV12-3/TRBV12-4; D gene: .; J gene: TRBJ1-2; CDR3 DNA: TGTGCCAGCCTCAGGGGTCTTGGCTACACCTTC; CDR3 protein: CASLRGLGYTF
clone size: .; V gene: TRBV9; D gene: .; J gene: TRBJ1-1; CDR3 DNA: TGTGCCAGCAGCGTACGAGGGTATGTCACTGAAGCTTTCTTT; CDR3 protein: CASSVRGYVTEAFF
clone size: .; V gene: TRBV3-1/TRBV3-2; D gene: TRBD2; J gene: TRBJ2-5; CDR3 DNA: TGTGCCAGCGGCGGGAGGGGTCAAGAGACCCAGTACTTC; CDR3 protein: CASGGRGQETQYF
clone size: .; V gene: TRBV12-5; D gene: TRBD1; J gene: TRBJ2-3; CDR3 DNA: TGTGCTAGTGGCCCCGGGACAGGGGCTTATACAGATACGCAGTATTTT; CDR3 protein: CASGPGTGAYTDTQYF
clone size: .; V gene: TRBV6-5; D gene: TRBD1; J gene: TRBJ2-7; CDR3 DNA: TGTGCCAGCAGTTACTTGCAGGGGGCGTTCGCGAACGAGCAGTACTTC; CDR3 protein: CASSYLQGAFANEQYF
clone size: .; V gene: TRBV23-1; D gene: .; J gene: TRBJ1-1; CDR3 DNA: TGCGCCAGCACTCAAACAGGGGAAGCTTTCTTT; CDR3 protein: CASTQTGEAFF
clone size: .; V gene: TRBV19; D gene: TRBD2; J gene: TRBJ2-7; CDR3 DNA: TGTGCCAGTAGTGCCTGGACTAGCGGATCCTACGAGCAGTACTTC; CDR3 protein: CASSAWTSGSYEQYF
clone size: .; V gene: TRBV15; D gene: TRBD1; J gene: TRBJ2-3; CDR3 DNA: TGTGCCACCAGCAGAGATCTTGGACAGGGGCCGAATACGCAGTATTTT; CDR3 protein: CATSRDLGQGPNTQYF
clone size: .; V gene: TRBV6-5; D gene: .; J gene: TRBJ1-4; CDR3 DNA: TGTGCCAGCGGGGCCCCCCCAAATGAAAAACTGTTTTTT; CDR3 protein: CASGAPPNEKLFF
clone size: few; V gene: TRBV14; D gene: TRBD2; J gene: TRBJ2-2; CDR3 DNA: TGTGCCAGCAGCCAAGATCTTGGACTAGCGGGGTGGACCGGGGAGCTGTTTTTT; CDR3 protein: CASSQDLGLAGWTGELFF
clone size: .; V gene: TRBV6-6; D gene: TRBD1; J gene: TRBJ2-7; CDR3 DNA: TGTGCCAGCAGTTACTTTGGGGGGACAGGGTTCAACGAGCAGTACTTC; CDR3 protein: CASSYFGGTGFNEQYF
clone size: .; V gene: TRBV2; D gene: TRBD1; J gene: TRBJ2-5; CDR3 DNA: TGTGCCAGCAGTGAAGGTATCGGGACAGGGGTAAGAGAGACCCAGTACTTC; CDR3 protein: CASSEGIGTGVRETQYF
clone size: .; V gene: TRBV7-3; D gene: TRBD1; J gene: TRBJ2-7; CDR3 DNA: TGTGCCAGCAGCCATTGGGACAGGCCCTACGAGCAGTACTTC; CDR3 protein: CASSHWDRPYEQYF
clone size: .; V gene: TRBV11-3; D gene: .; J gene: TRBJ2-1; CDR3 DNA: TGTGCCAGCAGCTCTGAAGGAGGATTCTACAATGAGCAGTTCTTC; CDR3 protein: CASSSEGGFYNEQFF
clone size: .; V gene: TRBV11-2; D gene: TRBD2; J gene: TRBJ2-1; CDR3 DNA: TGTGCCAGCAGCCAGCGGGAGATAGGCAATGAGCAGTTCTTC; CDR3 protein: CASSQREIGNEQFF
clone size: once; V gene: TRBV29-1; D gene: .; J gene: TRBJ1-2; CDR3 DNA: TGCAGCGCCCTGGCGGGGGCCGGCTATGGCTACACCTTC; CDR3 protein: CSALAGAGYGYTF
clone size: once; V gene: TRBV9; D gene: TRBD1; J gene: TRBJ1-2; CDR3 DNA: TGTGCCAGCAGCGTAGGAGGGGGCTCTAACTATGGCTACACCTTC; CDR3 protein: CASSVGGGSNYGYTF
clone size: few; V gene: TRBV7-2; D gene: TRBD1; J gene: TRBJ1-6; CDR3 DNA: TGTGCCAGCACCGTAGGGACAGGGGATTCACCCCTCCACTTT; CDR3 protein: CASTVGTGDSPLHF
clone size: .; V gene: TRBV27; D gene: TRBD1; J gene: TRBJ2-7; CDR3 DNA: TGTGCCAGCAGTTCTTCAGGGGGCCCTGTGGAATACGAGCAGTACTTC; CDR3 protein: CASSSSGGPVEYEQYF
clone size: .; V gene: TRBV18; D gene: TRBD2; J gene: TRBJ2-7; CDR3 DNA: TGTGCCAGCTCACCACTCTCAGGGGTAGGGTTTGCGGGAGGCCACTACGAGCAGTACTTC; CDR3 protein: CASSPLSGVGFAGGHYEQYF
clone size: .; V gene: TRBV18; D gene: TRBD1; J gene: TRBJ1-1; CDR3 DNA: TGTGCCAGCTCACCACGAGGGGGCGATACTGAAGCTTTCTTT; CDR3 protein: CASSPRGGDTEAFF
clone size: .; V gene: TRBV5-1; D gene: .; J gene: TRBJ1-6; CDR3 DNA: TGCGCCAGCAGCTTTGCGACCGGGACTTTGAATTCACCCCTCCACTTT; CDR3 protein: CASSFATGTLNSPLHF
clone size: once; V gene: TRBV18; D gene: .; J gene: TRBJ2-5; CDR3 DNA: TGTGCCAGCTCACCTTCGCCTAGCCAGACGAGGTACTTC; CDR3 protein: CASSPSPSQTRYF
clone size: few; V gene: TRBV6-2/TRBV6-3; D gene: .; J gene: TRBJ2-7; CDR3 DNA: TGTGCCAGCAGTGAGACAGGCGCCTACGAGCAGTACTTC; CDR3 protein: CASSETGAYEQYF
clone size: .; V gene: TRBV6-5; D gene: TRBD1; J gene: TRBJ1-6; CDR3 DNA: TGTGCCAGCAGGGGACAGTTGGATTCACCCCTCCACTTT; CDR3 protein: CASRGQLDSPLHF
clone size: .; V gene: TRBV3-1/TRBV3-2; D gene: TRBD1; J gene: TRBJ1-6; CDR3 DNA: TGTGCCAGCAGCCAGGCAGGGGGAAATTCACCCCTCCACTTT; CDR3 protein: CASSQAGGNSPLHF
clone size: .; V gene: TRBV19; D gene: TRBD2; J gene: TRBJ2-3; CDR3 DNA: TGTGCCAGTAGTACCTTGGGTAGCGGGAGGGGTAATACGCAGTATTTT; CDR3 protein: CASSTLGSGRGNTQYF
clone size: .; V gene: TRBV6-1; D gene: TRBD1; J gene: TRBJ2-5; CDR3 DNA: TGTGCCAGCAGTGCCCCTCCCGGACAGGGGGCTGGGACCCAGTACTTC; CDR3 protein: CASSAPPGQGAGTQYF
clone size: .; V gene: TRBV7-3; D gene: .; J gene: TRBJ2-3; CDR3 DNA: TGTGCCAGCAGCCGGGACTGGGCCACAGATACGCAGTATTTT; CDR3 protein: CASSRDWATDTQYF
clone size: .; V gene: TRBV3-1/TRBV3-2; D gene: .; J gene: TRBJ1-2; CDR3 DNA: TGTGCCAGCAGCCAGCGGGACTATGGGGGCTACACCTTC; CDR3 protein: CASSQRDYGGYTF
clone size: .; V gene: TRBV3-1/TRBV3-2; D gene: TRBD2; J gene: TRBJ2-1; CDR3 DNA: TGTGCCAGCAGCCATACTAGCGGGGGCAATGAGCAGTTCTTC; CDR3 protein: CASSHTSGGNEQFF
clone size: few; V gene: TRBV4-2; D gene: .; J gene: TRBJ2-7; CDR3 DNA: TGTGCCAGCAGCCAAGTCGGTGGCGGGTCCTACGAGCAGTACTTC; CDR3 protein: CASSQVGGGSYEQYF
clone size: .; V gene: TRBV28; D gene: TRBD1; J gene: TRBJ2-7; CDR3 DNA: TGTGCCAGCAGGGGGACAGGGGATTACGAGCAGTACTTC; CDR3 protein: CASRGTGDYEQYF
clone size: .; V gene: TRBV19; D gene: TRBD1; J gene: TRBJ2-7; CDR3 DNA: TGTGCCAGTAAGCCGGGACAGGGGACCTACGAGCAGTACTTC; CDR3 protein: CASKPGQGTYEQYF
clone size: .; V gene: TRBV9; D gene: TRBD2; J gene: TRBJ2-3; CDR3 DNA: TGTGCCAGCAGCGTAGCGGCGGGGGGGCCAACAGATACGCAGTATTTT; CDR3 protein: CASSVAAGGPTDTQYF
clone size: .; V gene: TRBV10-3; D gene: .; J gene: TRBJ2-7; CDR3 DNA: TGTGCCATCAGTGGCGGGGGGACAGACCCCTCCTACGAGCAGTACTTC; CDR3 protein: CAISGGGTDPSYEQYF
clone size: .; V gene: TRBV7-3; D gene: .; J gene: TRBJ2-5; CDR3 DNA: TGTGCCAGCAGCCGGGGGACCAACCAAGAGACCCAGTACTTC; CDR3 protein: CASSRGTNQETQYF
clone size: .; V gene: TRBV5-1; D gene: .; J gene: TRBJ2-5; CDR3 DNA: TGCGCCAGCAGCTCGAATTTCCGGAGCCAAAGGGAGACCCAGTACTTC; CDR3 protein: CASSSNFRSQRETQYF